This T cell receptor (beta chain) was sequenced for a study of blood T cell repertoires in COVID-19. The data were produced by immunoSEQ multiplex PCR, yet TCRdb's version contains in-frame clones alone and is incomplete. The sample records 250,000 to 350,000 clones, around 86% being singletons. The length of the CDR3 is 15 residues. The germline V gene encodes CDR1 SGHRS and CDR2 YFSETQ. The V gene end was trimmed by 2 bases and the J gene end by 12 bases; junction bases not matched to a gene: 12. The chain carries TRBV5-1 and TRBJ2-1; the match to TRBD2 covers 9 bases. Sequencing was performed on peripheral blood. This receptor was obtained from a woman aged 40 to 50 who had recovered from COVID-19. The CDR3 coding sequence is TGCGCCAGCAGCTTTTCGGTAGCGGGAGTAGGGGGGCAGTTCTTC. Translation: CASSFSVAGVGGQFF. Based on the CDR3 plus reference TRBV5-1 and TRBJ2-1, the full variable domain is KAGVTQTPRYLIKTRGQQVTLSCSPISGHRSVSWYQQTPGQGLQFLFEYFSETQRNKGNFPGRFSGRQFSNSRSEMNVSTLELGDSALYLCASSFSVAGVGGQFFGPGTRLTVL.